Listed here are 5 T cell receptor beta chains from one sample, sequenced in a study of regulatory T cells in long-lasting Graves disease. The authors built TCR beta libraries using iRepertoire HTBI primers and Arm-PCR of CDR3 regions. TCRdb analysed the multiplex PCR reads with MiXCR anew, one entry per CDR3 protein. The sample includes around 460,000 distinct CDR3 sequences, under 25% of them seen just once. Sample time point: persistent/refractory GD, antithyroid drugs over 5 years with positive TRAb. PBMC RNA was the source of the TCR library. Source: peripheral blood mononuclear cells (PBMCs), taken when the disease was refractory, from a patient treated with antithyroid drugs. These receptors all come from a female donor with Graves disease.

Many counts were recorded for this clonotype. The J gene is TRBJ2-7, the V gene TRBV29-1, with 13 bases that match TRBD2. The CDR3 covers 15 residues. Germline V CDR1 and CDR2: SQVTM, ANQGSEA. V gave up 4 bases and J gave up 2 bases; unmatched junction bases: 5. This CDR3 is CSVGTSGSGTYEQYF. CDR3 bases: TGCAGCGTTGGGACTAGCGGGAGTGGGACCTACGAGCAGTACTTC.

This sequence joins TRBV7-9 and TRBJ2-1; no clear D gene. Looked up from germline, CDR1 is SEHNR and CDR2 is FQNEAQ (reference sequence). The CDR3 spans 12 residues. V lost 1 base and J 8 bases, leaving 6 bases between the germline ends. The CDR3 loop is CASSLDLDEQFF. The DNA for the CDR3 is TGTGCCAGCAGCTTAGATCTAGATGAGCAGTTCTTC.

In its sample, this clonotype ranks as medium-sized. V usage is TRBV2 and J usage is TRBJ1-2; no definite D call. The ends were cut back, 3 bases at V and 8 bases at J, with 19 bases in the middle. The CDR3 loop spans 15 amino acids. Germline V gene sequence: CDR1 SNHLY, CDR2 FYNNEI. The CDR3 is CASSDDLGLGKGYTF. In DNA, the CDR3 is TGTGCCAGCAGTGATGATTTGGGGTTAGGAAAGGGCTACACCTTC.

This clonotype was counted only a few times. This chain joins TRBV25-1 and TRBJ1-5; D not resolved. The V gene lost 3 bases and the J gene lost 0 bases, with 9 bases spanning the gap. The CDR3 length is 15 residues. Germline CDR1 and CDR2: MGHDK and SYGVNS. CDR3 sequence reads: CASSDGQYSNQPQHF. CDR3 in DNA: TGTGCCAGCAGTGATGGGCAATATAGCAATCAGCCCCAGCATTTT. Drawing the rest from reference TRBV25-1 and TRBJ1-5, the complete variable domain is EADIYQTPRYLVIGTGKKITLECSQTMGHDKMYWYQQDPGMELHLIHYSYGVNSTEKGDLSSESTVSRIRTEHFPLTLESARPSHTSQYLCASSDGQYSNQPQHFGDGTRLSIL.

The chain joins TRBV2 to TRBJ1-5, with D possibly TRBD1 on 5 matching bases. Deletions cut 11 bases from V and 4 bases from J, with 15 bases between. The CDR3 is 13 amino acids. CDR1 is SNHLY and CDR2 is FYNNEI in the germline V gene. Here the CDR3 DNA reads TGTGCCTATAAGGAAGAGGGGAATCAGCCCCAGCATTTT. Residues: CAYKEEGNQPQHF.